This record covers a single T cell receptor beta chain. Its target is not known. Profiled with immunoSEQ multiplex PCR; TCRdb holds only in-frame clones, not every one. The table includes 48,000 or so clones, around 80% detected once. This sample was included in a study of OX40 agonist ivuxolimab in advanced cancers. Study-wide context: Patients' therapy was ivuxolimab, an antibody that acts as an agonist of OX40 (CD134). Study-level findings and limits: Low normalized T-cell clonal expansion was additionally recorded for some nonresponders. The study found that CD8+ T cells averaged more expanded clones than CD4+.

The CDR3 totals 18 residues. Germline V CDR1 and CDR2: SGHVS, FQNEAQ. After removal of 5 bases from V and 2 bases from J, the junction contained 11 bases not matched to a gene. This TCR derives from an adult with an advanced solid tumor such as melanoma, head and neck, liver or kidney cancer. V and J are TRBV7-8 and TRBJ2-5, with TRBD2 matching 13 bases. The source material was CD4+ or CD8+ T cells sorted from blood, sampled in a trial of the OX40 agonist ivuxolimab. CDR3 residues: CASSRGTSGEVGQETQYF. The CDR3 DNA reads as TGTGCCAGCAGCCGTGGGACTAGCGGGGAAGTTGGTCAAGAGACCCAGTACTTC.